Reported below is one T cell receptor beta chain. Produced via immunoSEQ multiplex PCR; TCRdb's table is partial and in-frame only. The sample yields 150,000 to 200,000 clones, 90% seen once. Losses at the gene ends were 4 bases for V and 4 bases for J; bases not matched to a gene: 8. This CDR3 spans 16 amino acids. The V gene's germline CDR1 is MNHEY and CDR2 SVGEGT. This sample was taken from a study of blood T cell repertoires in COVID-19. The clonotype was recovered from a man aged 45-65 years with acute or convalescent COVID-19. The sample comprised peripheral blood. V gene TRBV6-2 or TRBV6-3 combines with J gene TRBJ2-5, with 11 bases identical to TRBD2. The CDR3 DNA is TGTGCCAGCAGTTCTCCTAGCGGGGGGCCTGGAGAGACCCAGTACTTC. Amino acids: CASSSPSGGPGETQYF.